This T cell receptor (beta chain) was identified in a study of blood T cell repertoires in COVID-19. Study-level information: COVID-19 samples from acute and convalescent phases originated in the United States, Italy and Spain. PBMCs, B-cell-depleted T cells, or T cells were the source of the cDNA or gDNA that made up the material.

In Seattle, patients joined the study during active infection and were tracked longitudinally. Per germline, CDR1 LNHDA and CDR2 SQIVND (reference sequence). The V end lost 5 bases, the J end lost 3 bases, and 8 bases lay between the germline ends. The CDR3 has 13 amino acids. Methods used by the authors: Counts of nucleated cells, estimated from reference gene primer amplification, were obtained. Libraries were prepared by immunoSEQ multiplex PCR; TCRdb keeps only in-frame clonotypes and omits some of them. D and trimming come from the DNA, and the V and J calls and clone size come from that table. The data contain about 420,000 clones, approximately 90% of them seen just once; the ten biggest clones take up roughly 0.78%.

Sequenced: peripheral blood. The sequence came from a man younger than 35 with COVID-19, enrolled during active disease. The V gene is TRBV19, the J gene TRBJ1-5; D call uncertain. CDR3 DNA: TGTGCCAGTAGTCACGGTAACAATCAGCCCCAGCATTTT. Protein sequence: CASSHGNNQPQHF.